A single sample gave rise to the 25 T cell receptor beta chains below, sequenced in a study of cytomegalovirus exposure and HLA in healthy donors. In the PCR, 60 Vbeta and 13 Jbeta primers were used. Assay used: immunoSEQ multiplex PCR; TCRdb lists only in-frame clones, some missing. The sample holds 110,000 to 150,000 clones, around four fifths seen once. The sample comprised PBMCs. All receptors come from a boy younger than 10 in good health and CMV-seronegative.

J is TRBJ2-5 and V is TRBV29-1; D is ambiguous. The last part of the DNA fits TRBJ2-7 better; the J call may be wrong. From germline, CDR1 is SQVTM and CDR2 ANQGSEA. The CDR3 length is 12 residues. The CDR3 bases are TGCAGCGTCGCTCGGTCAAACTACGAGCAGTACTTC. This sequence encodes CSVARSNYEQYF.

The chain carries TRBV7-3 and TRBJ1-1; D is possibly TRBD1 (5 bases). Looked up from germline, CDR1 is SGHTA and CDR2 is FQGTGA. CDR3 length: 14 residues. Deletions cut 1 base from V and 4 bases from J, with 10 bases between. DNA for the CDR3: TGTGCCAGCAGCTTAAGTCGGGGGACCACTGAAGCTTTCTTT. Translation gives CASSLSRGTTEAFF.

The chain uses TRBV30 and TRBJ1-1, with D possibly matching TRBD1 (5 bases). The CDR3 is 13 residues long. Germline CDR1 and CDR2: GTSNPN and SVGIG (reference sequence). V lost 4 bases and J lost 1, with 10 bases in between. In DNA, the CDR3 is TGTGCCTGGACTTTTGACAGGAACACTGAAGCTTTCTTT. As protein: CAWTFDRNTEAFF.

This chain uses TRBV5-1 with TRBJ2-5; 10 bases are a match to TRBD1. The J call may be incorrect, as the DNA end agrees better with TRBJ2-7. This CDR3 contains 14 residues. The germline V gene encodes CDR1 SGHRS and CDR2 YFSETQ. CDR3 nucleotides: TGCGCCAGCAGCTGGCGGACAGGGGGCTACGAGCAGTACTTC. It encodes CASSWRTGGYEQYF.

The gene calls are TRBV19 and TRBJ1-5; 7 bases agree with TRBD1. Per the germline V gene, CDR1 is LNHDA and CDR2 is SQIVND (reference sequence). The CDR3 sequence is 14 residues long. With 5 bases clipped from V and 6 bases from J, the junction kept 7 bases outside the gene matches. CDR3 coding DNA: TGTGCCAGTAGTCGACAGGGTATAAGTCAGCCCCAGCATTTT. Encoded protein: CASSRQGISQPQHF.

This chain connects TRBV11-2 to TRBJ1-4; D remains ambiguous. Trimming removed 4 bases at V and 2 bases at J, with 14 bases between. The germline CDR1 and CDR2 sequences are SGHAT and FQNNGV. The CDR3 runs to 16 residues. The DNA for the CDR3 is TGTGCCAGCAGCTCCGGGTCGGGGTGGACTAATGAAAAACTGTTTTTT. Its translation: CASSSGSGWTNEKLFF.

This sequence joins TRBV29-1 and TRBJ2-1, with TRBD1 as a possible D gene (6 bases). The germline CDR1 and CDR2 sequences are SQVTM and ANQGSEA. Trimming stripped 5 bases from V and 0 bases from J, with 17 bases between. The CDR3 sequence is 16 residues long. DNA of the CDR3: TGCAGCGTTAGGGGGACGGCCCAGAGCTCCTACAATGAGCAGTTCTTC. Translated: CSVRGTAQSSYNEQFF.

V gene TRBV7-9 combines with J gene TRBJ2-7, with D tentatively TRBD1 (6 bases). This CDR3 spans 16 amino acids. Trimming stripped 0 bases from V and 6 bases from J, with 18 bases between. Germline V CDR1 and CDR2: SEHNR, FQNEAQ (reference sequence). The CDR3 sequence is CASSLARAGAPLEQYF. The DNA for the CDR3 is TGTGCCAGCAGCTTAGCGCGGGCAGGGGCCCCTCTCGAGCAGTACTTC.

The chain carries TRBV6-5 and TRBJ1-1; TRBD1 is a possible D gene (5 bases). V was cut by 6 bases and J by 1 base, with 9 bases left in between. CDR1 and CDR2 (germline): MNHEY, SVGAGI. The length of the CDR3 is 13 residues. The chain's CDR3 is CASSLGQNTEAFF. In DNA form, the CDR3 reads TGTGCCAGCAGCTTAGGACAGAACACTGAAGCTTTCTTT.

This chain links TRBV28 with TRBJ1-2, with 9 bases fitting TRBD1. Germline V gene lookup returns CDR1 MDHEN and CDR2 SYDVKM. The CDR3 runs to 15 residues. With 3 bases clipped from V and 8 bases from J, the junction kept 10 bases outside the gene matches. The CDR3, as DNA: TGTGCCAGCAGTTTTAGGGACAGGGACCTTACAGGCTACACCTTC. Amino acids: CASSFRDRDLTGYTF.

This chain links TRBV7-2 with TRBJ1-4; perhaps TRBD1 as D (6 bases). From germline, CDR1 is SGHTA and CDR2 FQGNSA. There are 17 residues in the CDR3. Trimming stripped 6 bases from V and 3 bases from J, with 20 bases between. The CDR3 sequence is CASSLVGAAVPNEKLFF. The CDR3 nucleotides are TGTGCCAGCAGTTTGGTGGGGGCGGCCGTCCCTAATGAAAAACTGTTTTTT.

The chain couples TRBV6-4 to TRBJ2-1, with a weak D call TRBD2 (6 bases). From germline, CDR1 is MRHNA and CDR2 SNTAGT. V lost 0 bases and J 4 bases, leaving 10 bases between the germline ends. This CDR3 comprises 15 residues. CDR3 sequence: CASSDSPSEYNEQFF. In DNA, the CDR3 is TGTGCCAGCAGTGACTCGCCTAGCGAATACAATGAGCAGTTCTTC.

The chain links TRBV9 to TRBJ1-3, with a possible D match to TRBD1 (5 bases). Trimming cost V 0 bases and J 0 bases, with 13 bases left between them. CDR1 and CDR2 (germline): SGDLS, YYNGEE. The CDR3 consists of 17 residues. This chain's CDR3 is CASSVGVGQASGNTIYF. CDR3 coding DNA: TGTGCCAGCAGCGTAGGTGTAGGACAAGCCTCTGGAAACACCATATATTTT.

This clone was picked up one time. The chain couples TRBV11-2 to TRBJ2-3; 7 positions agree with TRBD2. CDR3 length: 18 residues. The germline V gene has CDR1 SGHAT and CDR2 FQNNGV. With V trimmed by 5 bases and J by 0 bases, 14 bases remained unmatched. The CDR3 DNA reads TGTGCCAGCAGCCCCTTTCCGGGAGGTAGCCCTAGCACAGATACGCAGTATTTT. It codes for CASSPFPGGSPSTDTQYF.

This clone turned up a few times. The chain links TRBV6-1 to TRBJ1-5, with TRBD1 identical over 7 bases. The V segment lost 2 bases and the J segment 4 bases; nucleotides outside the gene matches: 11. Per the germline V gene, CDR1 is MNHNS and CDR2 is SASEGT. CDR3 length: 17 amino acids. Here the CDR3 DNA reads TGTGCCAGCAGTGAAATTAAGGGGACAGCTACTAATCAGCCCCAGCATTTT. Protein sequence: CASSEIKGTATNQPQHF.

This clone is a singleton in its sample. The V call is TRBV6-5, the J call TRBJ2-1; 8 bases fit TRBD1. The CDR3 is 15 residues long. Trimming cost V 6 bases and J 0 bases; bases outside gene matches: 4. Looked up from germline, CDR1 is MNHEY and CDR2 is SVGAGI. As DNA, the CDR3 is TGTGCCAGCAGAACAACAGGGGGCTCCTACAATGAGCAGTTCTTC. Translated: CASRTTGGSYNEQFF.

A few counts support this clone. The chain employs TRBV6-1 and TRBJ2-3, with 13 positions matching TRBD2. The CDR3 length is 15 residues. Trimming removed 5 bases from V and 4 bases from J; junction bases left unmatched: 3. Germline CDR1 MNHNS, CDR2 SASEGT. In DNA form, the CDR3 reads TGTGCCAGCAGTCCACTAGCGGGAGGGCCAGATACGCAGTATTTT. Protein sequence: CASSPLAGGPDTQYF.

CDR3 in amino acids: CASSFFLGAEETQYF. CDR3 nucleotide sequence: TGTGCCAGCAGTTTTTTTCTAGGGGCGGAGGAGACCCAGTACTTC. The chain uses TRBV28 and TRBJ2-5, with D perhaps TRBD1 (5 bases). The germline gives CDR1 MDHEN, CDR2 SYDVKM. Trimming removed 3 bases at V and 5 bases at J, with 16 bases between. This CDR3 is built from 15 residues.

As regards this clone: The germline gene is not matched at one end of the junction; a read error may be the cause. The sample contains more than one DNA sequence encoding this CDR3. The chain carries TRBV11-2 and TRBJ1-1, with unresolved D. The germline V gene encodes CDR1 SGHAT and CDR2 FQNNGV. CDR3 size: 14 residues. CDR3 in amino acids: CASSPLRMNTEAFF. CDR3 DNA sequence: TGTGCCAGCAGCCCACTCAGGATGAACACTGAAGCCTTCTTT.

The chain couples TRBV5-1 to TRBJ2-4; tentative D call: TRBD1 (6 bases). With 0 bases removed from V and 8 bases from J, the gap between germline ends came to 12 bases. This CDR3 spans 14 amino acids. CDR1 is SGHRS, CDR2 YFSETQ, per germline. The CDR3 region has the DNA TGCGCCAGCAGCTTGGGACAGGATGAGGACATTCAGTACTTC. As protein: CASSLGQDEDIQYF.

This chain connects TRBV5-1 to TRBJ1-5; D may be TRBD1 (5 bases). CDR3 length: 14 amino acids. V lost 2 bases and J 5 bases, leaving 11 bases between the germline ends. Germline assignment: CDR1 SGHRS and CDR2 YFSETQ. As DNA, the CDR3 is TGCGCCAGCAGCTTAACAGGTGACTATCAGCCCCAGCATTTT. It translates to CASSLTGDYQPQHF.

The chain carries TRBV11-2 and TRBJ2-3, with D maybe TRBD2 (6 bases). V was shortened by 1 base and J by 2 bases, with 13 bases between the two germline ends. The CDR3 is 16 residues long. CDR1 is SGHAT and CDR2 is FQNNGV in the germline V gene. CDR3 region: CASSLVTGGNTDTQYF. CDR3 nucleotides: TGTGCCAGCAGCTTAGTGACCGGGGGTAACACAGATACGCAGTATTTT.

J is TRBJ2-2 and V is TRBV29-1; 11 bases agree with TRBD1. The CDR3 length is 15 residues. Germline V gene sequence: CDR1 SQVTM, CDR2 ANQGSEA. The V gene end was trimmed by 6 bases and the J gene end by 4 bases; junction bases not matched to a gene: 7. For the CDR3, the DNA is TGCAGCGTAAGGACAGGGGGCGCCTTCACCGGGGAGCTGTTTTTT. It is translated as CSVRTGGAFTGELFF.

This chain uses TRBV28 with TRBJ2-7; 11 positions match TRBD2. Per germline, CDR1 MDHEN and CDR2 SYDVKM. V gave up 5 bases and J gave up 3 bases; unmatched junction bases: 6. The CDR3 covers 15 residues. CDR3 residues: CASSPRLAGFYEQYF. The CDR3 nucleotides read TGTGCCAGCAGTCCCAGACTAGCGGGATTCTACGAGCAGTACTTC.

This chain connects TRBV11-2 to TRBJ1-4; a possible D gene is TRBD1 (5 bases). Germline values: CDR1 SGHAT, CDR2 FQNNGV. This CDR3 has 17 amino acids. V gave up 3 bases and J gave up 7 bases, with 21 bases separating them. CDR3 in DNA: TGTGCCAGCAGCTTTAGCGACCTGGGCACGGGGGGTGAAAAACTGTTTTTT. Translated: CASSFSDLGTGGEKLFF.